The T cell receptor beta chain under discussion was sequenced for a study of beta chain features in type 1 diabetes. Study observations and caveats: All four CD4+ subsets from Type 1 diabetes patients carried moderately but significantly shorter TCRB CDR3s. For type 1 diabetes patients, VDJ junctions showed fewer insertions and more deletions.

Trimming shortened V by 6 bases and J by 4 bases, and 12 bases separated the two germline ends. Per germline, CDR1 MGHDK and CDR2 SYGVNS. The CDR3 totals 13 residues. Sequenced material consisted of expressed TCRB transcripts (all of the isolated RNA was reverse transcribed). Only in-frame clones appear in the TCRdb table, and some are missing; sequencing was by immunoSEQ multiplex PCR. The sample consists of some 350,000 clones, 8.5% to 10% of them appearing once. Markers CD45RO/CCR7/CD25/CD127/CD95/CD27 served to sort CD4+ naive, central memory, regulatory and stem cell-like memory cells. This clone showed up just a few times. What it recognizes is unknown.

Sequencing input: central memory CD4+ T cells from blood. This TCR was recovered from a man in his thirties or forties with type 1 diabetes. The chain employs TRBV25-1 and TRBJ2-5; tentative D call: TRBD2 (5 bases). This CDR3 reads CASRTAGRETQYF. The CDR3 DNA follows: TGTGCCAGCAGGACGGCGGGCCGAGAGACCCAGTACTTC. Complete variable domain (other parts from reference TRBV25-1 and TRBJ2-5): EADIYQTPRYLVIGTGKKITLECSQTMGHDKMYWYQQDPGMELHLIHYSYGVNSTEKGDLSSESTVSRIRTEHFPLTLESARPSHTSQYLCASRTAGRETQYFGPGTRLLVL.